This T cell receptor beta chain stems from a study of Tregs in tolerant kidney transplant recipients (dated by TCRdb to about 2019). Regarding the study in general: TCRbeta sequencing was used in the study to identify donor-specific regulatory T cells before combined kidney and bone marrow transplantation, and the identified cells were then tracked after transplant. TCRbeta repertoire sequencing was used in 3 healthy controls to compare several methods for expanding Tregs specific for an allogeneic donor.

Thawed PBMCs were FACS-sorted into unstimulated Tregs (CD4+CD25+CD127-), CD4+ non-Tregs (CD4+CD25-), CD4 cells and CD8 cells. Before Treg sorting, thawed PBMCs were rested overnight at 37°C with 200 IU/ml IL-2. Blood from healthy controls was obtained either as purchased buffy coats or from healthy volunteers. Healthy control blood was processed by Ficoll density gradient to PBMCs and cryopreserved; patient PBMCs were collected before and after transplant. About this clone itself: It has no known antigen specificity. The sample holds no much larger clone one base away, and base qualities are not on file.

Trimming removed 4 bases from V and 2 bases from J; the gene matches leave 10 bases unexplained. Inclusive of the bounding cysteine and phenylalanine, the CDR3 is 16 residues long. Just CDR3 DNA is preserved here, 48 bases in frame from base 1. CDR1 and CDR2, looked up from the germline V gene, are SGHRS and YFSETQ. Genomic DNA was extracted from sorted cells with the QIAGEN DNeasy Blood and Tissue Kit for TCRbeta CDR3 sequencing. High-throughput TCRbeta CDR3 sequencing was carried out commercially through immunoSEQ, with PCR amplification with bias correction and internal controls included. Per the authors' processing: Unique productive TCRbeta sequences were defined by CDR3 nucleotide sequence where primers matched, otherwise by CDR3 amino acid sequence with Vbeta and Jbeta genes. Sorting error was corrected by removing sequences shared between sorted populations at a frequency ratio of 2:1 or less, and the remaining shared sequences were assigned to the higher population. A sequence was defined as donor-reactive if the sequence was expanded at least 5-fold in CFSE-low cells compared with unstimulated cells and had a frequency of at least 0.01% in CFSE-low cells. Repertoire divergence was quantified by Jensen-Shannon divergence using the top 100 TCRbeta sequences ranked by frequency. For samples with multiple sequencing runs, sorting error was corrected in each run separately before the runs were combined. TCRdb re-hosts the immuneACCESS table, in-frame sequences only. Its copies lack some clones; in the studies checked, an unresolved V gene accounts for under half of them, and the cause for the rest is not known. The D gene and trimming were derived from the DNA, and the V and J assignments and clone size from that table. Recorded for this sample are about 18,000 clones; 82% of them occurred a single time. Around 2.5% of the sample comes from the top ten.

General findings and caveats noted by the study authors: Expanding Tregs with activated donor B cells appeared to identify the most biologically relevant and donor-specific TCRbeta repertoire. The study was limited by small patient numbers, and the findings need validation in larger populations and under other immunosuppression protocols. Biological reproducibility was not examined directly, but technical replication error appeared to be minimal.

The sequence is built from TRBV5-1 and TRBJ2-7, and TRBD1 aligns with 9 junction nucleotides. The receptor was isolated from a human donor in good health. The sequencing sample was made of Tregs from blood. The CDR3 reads CASSDPGTGFTYEQYF. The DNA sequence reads TGCGCCAGCAGCGACCCCGGGACAGGGTTTACCTACGAGCAGTACTTC.